The sequence of this T cell receptor beta chain was determined in a study of vaccination and CD4 T cells after COVID-19. The assay that was used to sequence DNA from cultured CD4+ T cells was the Oncomine TCR Beta short-read assay. Once CD4+ T cells had been cultured, genomic DNA was extracted from them. One entry per CDR3 protein, called by TCRdb with MiXCR from the PCR reads. This table holds over 9,000 distinct CDR3 sequences, roughly 29% found once. Study conclusions and caveats: Recorded median SARS-CoV-2-reactive clonotype numbers increased from roughly 19 to 38 without reaching significance.

This clonotype appeared a few times. Its cognate antigen is unknown. Germline-derived CDR1 and CDR2 are MNHEY and SMNVEV (reference sequence). The CDR3 totals 15 residues. V lost 3 bases, J lost 4 bases, and 13 bases lay in between. The treatment: approximately nine-day PBMC culture with coronavirus spike peptide pools or control peptides (ViraFEST assay). The unexposed donor gave CD4+ T cells before the COVID-19 pandemic (2011-2018). This TCR was recovered from a human donor in good health. This rearrangement joins TRBV27 to TRBJ2-1; either TRBD1 or TRBD2 may supply D (5 bases each). The sequenced sample consisted of CD4+ T cells from blood, cultured in vitro. CDR3 protein: CASSFLGTQYNEQFF. DNA for the CDR3: TGTGCCAGCAGTTTCCTCGGGACGCAATACAATGAGCAGTTCTTC.